This T cell receptor (beta chain) was identified during a study of identical twins. This clonotype was observed a few times. The CDR3 runs to 14 residues. Germline V gene lookup returns CDR1 ENHRY and CDR2 SYGVKD. The V and J ends lost 4 bases and 9 bases respectively, with 13 bases between them. A universal primer site was added by template switching, and unique molecular identifiers were carried by the cDNA. MiXCR was run by TCRdb on the 5' RACE reads, yielding one entry per CDR3 protein. The sample consists of about 530,000 distinct CDR3 sequences, approximately 20% of them appearing once. This sample was shared with a second study, whose subject was yellow fever vaccine responses in identical twins.

The source is a woman aged 18-29 years in good health. The rearrangement uses TRBV10-3 and TRBJ1-6, with a tentative D call TRBD1 (5 bases). Sequencing input: CD4+ T cells sorted from blood. The CDR3 loop is CAISVGQEFSPLHF. The CDR3 nucleotides read TGTGCCATCAGTGTGGGGCAGGAATTTTCACCCCTCCACTTT.